Below, 18 T cell receptor beta chains from the same sample are listed, as sequenced in a study of T cell responses to AZD1222 COVID-19 vaccine. The protocol was immunoSEQ multiplex PCR, while the TCRdb copy is restricted to in-frame clones and leaves out a portion. Here the sample spans more than 75,000 clones, under 90% being singletons. Source: peripheral blood, taken 28 days after the second AZD1222 dose. The source is an adult who received the AZD1222 COVID-19 vaccine.

This clone occurred once. The J gene is TRBJ1-2, the V gene TRBV28; D ambiguous. This CDR3 is 12 amino acids long. V lost 6 bases, J lost 2 bases, and 7 bases lay in between. Germline V gives CDR1 MDHEN, CDR2 SYDVKM. The CDR3 sequence is CASSSINYGYTF. For the CDR3, the DNA is TGTGCCAGCAGCTCAATAAACTATGGCTACACCTTC.

This clone was seen a single time. The chain employs TRBV18 and TRBJ2-3; D gene uncertain. Germline lookup yields CDR1 KGHSH and CDR2 LQKENI. CDR3 length equals 13 residues. Deletions cut 3 bases from V and 2 bases from J, with 6 bases between. Here the CDR3 reads CASSPGITDTQYF. CDR3 DNA: TGTGCCAGCTCACCGGGAATCACAGATACGCAGTATTTT.

The chain has TRBV3-1 (or the pseudogene TRBV3-2) and TRBJ1-5; the D gene is possibly TRBD1 (6 bases). V lost 3 bases to trimming and J lost 2 bases, with 11 bases between them. Germline-derived CDR1 and CDR2 are LGHDT and YNNKEL (reference sequence). This CDR3 contains 15 residues. CDR3 sequence: CASSHSGARNQPQHF. In DNA form, the CDR3 reads TGTGCCAGCAGCCACTCGGGGGCTCGCAATCAGCCCCAGCATTTT.

This chain connects TRBV29-1 to TRBJ1-1, with TRBD1 as a possible D gene (5 bases). Germline V gives CDR1 SQVTM, CDR2 ANQGSEA. The CDR3 runs to 14 residues. The V end lost 3 bases, the J end lost 1 base, and 12 bases lay between the germline ends. The CDR3 DNA reads TGCAGCGTTGAGTCCCAGGGTACGAACACTGAAGCTTTCTTT. Translated: CSVESQGTNTEAFF.

This chain joins TRBV30 and TRBJ1-1; TRBD1 aligns across 11 bases. V was pared by 2 bases and J by 5 bases, with 7 bases of the junction left unmatched. The CDR3 extends over 15 amino acids. Germline CDR1 GTSNPN, CDR2 SVGIG (reference sequence). The CDR3 DNA reads as TGTGCCTGGAGTCCTCCCGGGACAGGGGGAACTGAAGCTTTCTTT. It translates to CAWSPPGTGGTEAFF.

This clone turned up a few times. The gene calls are TRBV5-4 and TRBJ2-7, with no clear D. This CDR3 contains 15 residues. V gave up 4 bases and J gave up 0 bases, with 14 bases separating them. CDR1 and CDR2 (germline): SGHNT, YYREEE (reference sequence). This CDR3 reads CASSDTRRSSYEQYF. The CDR3 coding sequence is TGTGCCAGCAGCGACACACGCCGTAGCTCCTACGAGCAGTACTTC.

This rearrangement joins TRBV30 to TRBJ2-7; possibly TRBD2 for D (5 bases). Germline lookup yields CDR1 GTSNPN and CDR2 SVGIG (reference sequence). The CDR3 is 14 residues long. V shed 1 base and J shed 8 bases, with 18 bases lying between them. The CDR3 coding sequence is TGTGCCTGGAGTGCGAGGACGGGATGGTCGAAGCAGTACTTC. Its translation is CAWSARTGWSKQYF.

The rearrangement uses TRBV15 and TRBJ2-7; D possibly uses TRBD1 or TRBD2 (6 bases each). Trimming took off 3 bases at V and 0 bases at J, with 12 bases between the two ends. CDR3 length equals 15 residues. CDR1 LNHNV and CDR2 YYDKDF come from the germline V gene (reference sequence). CDR3 amino acids: CATSRRGAVSYEQYF. The CDR3 region has the DNA TGTGCCACCAGCAGGAGGGGGGCAGTCTCCTACGAGCAGTACTTC.

CDR3 bases: TGTGCCAGCAGCCTACGGGACAGGGGGAATGAGCAGTTCTTC. Protein sequence: CASSLRDRGNEQFF. The V and J genes are TRBV6-5 and TRBJ2-1, with 11 bases matching TRBD1. Germline V gene lookup returns CDR1 MNHEY and CDR2 SVGAGI. The CDR3 totals 14 residues. V shed 6 bases and J 7 bases; nucleotides not matched to a gene: 5.

This clone was observed a single time. The chain is built from TRBV21-1 and TRBJ2-5; the DNA was not compared with TRBD2, the D call given in the table. TRBV21-1 is given as a pseudogene. The CDR3 contains 14 residues. CDR3 residues: CASSKARKQETQYF. CDR3 in DNA: TGTGCCAGCAGCAAAGCGCGGAAACAAGAGACCCAGTACTTC.

The chain is built from TRBV4-2 and TRBJ1-1, with TRBD1 matching over 8 bases. The CDR3 has 17 residues. Germline-derived CDR1 and CDR2 are LGHNA and YNFKEQ. The V gene end was trimmed by 0 bases and the J gene end by 2 bases; junction bases not matched to a gene: 8. This CDR3 reads CASSQEGQGAENTEAFF. As DNA, the CDR3 is TGTGCCAGCAGCCAAGAAGGGCAGGGGGCCGAAAACACTGAAGCTTTCTTT.

The chain has TRBV10-3 and TRBJ2-5; 9 bases map to TRBD1. V dropped 8 bases and J dropped 2; count of bases not matched to a gene: 6. Germline CDR1 is ENHRY and CDR2 is SYGVKD. The CDR3 consists of 14 residues. CDR3 sequence (DNA): TGTGCCATCGCCGGACAGGGGACGCAAGAGACCCAGTACTTC. Residues: CAIAGQGTQETQYF.

The V and J genes are TRBV7-9 and TRBJ2-2, with D possibly TRBD2 on 5 matching bases. Germline CDR1 and CDR2: SEHNR and FQNEAQ (reference sequence). This CDR3 comprises 14 residues. The V and J ends lost 5 bases and 7 bases respectively, with 14 bases between them. CDR3 bases: TGTGCCAGCAGCCCCAGCGTTGAGGGCGGGGAGCTGTTTTTT. Translated: CASSPSVEGGELFF.

Comments on this clone: Because it lacks the conserved phenylalanine or tryptophan at the end, this CDR3 is likely a read error. It is unclear where the CDR3 begins or ends on the DNA, so no DNA is shown, and the CDR3 is as TCRdb lists it. V usage is TRBV3-1 (or the pseudogene TRBV3-2) and J usage is TRBJ2-2; the D call of TRBD2 is as the table states it, not checked on the DNA. The CDR3 contains 15 residues when both ends are counted. Germline-derived CDR1 and CDR2 are LGHDT and YNNKEL (reference sequence). The CDR3 sequence is CASSQGGTGTSCVPR.

V is TRBV28 and J is TRBJ2-2; D uncertain. Per germline, CDR1 MDHEN and CDR2 SYDVKM. The CDR3 is 14 residues long. With 3 bases removed from V and 0 bases from J, the gap between germline ends came to 5 bases. The CDR3 reads CASSFWTNTGELFF. The CDR3 coding sequence is TGTGCCAGCAGTTTTTGGACGAACACCGGGGAGCTGTTTTTT.

The rearrangement uses TRBV28 and TRBJ1-1; D gene uncertain. Trimming pared 1 base from V and 1 base from J, leaving 10 bases between. CDR3 length: 15 residues. CDR1 and CDR2 (germline): MDHEN, SYDVKM. CDR3 nucleotide sequence: TGTGCCAGCAGTTTATTGGCAGGCTCGAACACTGAAGCTTTCTTT. Translating it yields CASSLLAGSNTEAFF. The variable domain in full, completed from reference TRBV28 and TRBJ1-1, reads DVKVTQSSRYLVKRTGEKVFLECVQDMDHENMFWYRQDPGLGLRLIYFSYDVKMKEKGDIPEGYSVSREKKERFSLILESASTNQTSMYLCASSLLAGSNTEAFFGQGTRLTVV.

V gene TRBV12-1 combines with J gene TRBJ1-2; TRBD1 is taken as the D call from the table, unchecked against the DNA. TRBV12-1 represents a pseudogene. This CDR3 is 15 amino acids long. The CDR3 coding sequence is TGTGCCAGCAGCTTGACCCAAGACAGGGACTATGGCTACACCTTC. Translating gives CASSLTQDRDYGYTF.

V usage is TRBV19 and J usage is TRBJ2-2, with D tentatively TRBD1 (6 bases). CDR1 and CDR2 (germline): LNHDA, SQIVND (reference sequence). V gave up 8 bases and J gave up 1 base, with 11 bases separating them. There are 14 residues in the CDR3. The CDR3 loop is CASETGQNTGELFF. CDR3 DNA sequence: TGTGCCAGTGAGACAGGACAGAACACCGGGGAGCTGTTTTTT.